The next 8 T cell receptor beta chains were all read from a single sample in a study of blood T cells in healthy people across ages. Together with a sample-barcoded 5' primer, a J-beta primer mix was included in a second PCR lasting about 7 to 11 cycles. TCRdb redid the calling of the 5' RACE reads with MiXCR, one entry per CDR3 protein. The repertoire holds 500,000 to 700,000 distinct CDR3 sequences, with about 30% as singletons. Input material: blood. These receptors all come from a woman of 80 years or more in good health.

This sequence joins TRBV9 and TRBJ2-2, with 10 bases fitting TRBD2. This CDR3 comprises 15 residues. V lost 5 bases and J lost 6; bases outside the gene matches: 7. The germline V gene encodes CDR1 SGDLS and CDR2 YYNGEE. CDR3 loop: CASSLSGGRSGELFF. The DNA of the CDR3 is TGTGCCAGCAGTCTTAGCGGGGGGCGATCCGGGGAGCTGTTTTTT.

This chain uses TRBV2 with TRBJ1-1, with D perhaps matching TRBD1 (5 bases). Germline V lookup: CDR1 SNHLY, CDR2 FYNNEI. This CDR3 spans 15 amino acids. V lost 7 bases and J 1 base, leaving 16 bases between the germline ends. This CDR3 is CASTASGTGNTEAFF. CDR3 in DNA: TGTGCCAGCACCGCAAGCGGGACGGGGAACACTGAAGCTTTCTTT.

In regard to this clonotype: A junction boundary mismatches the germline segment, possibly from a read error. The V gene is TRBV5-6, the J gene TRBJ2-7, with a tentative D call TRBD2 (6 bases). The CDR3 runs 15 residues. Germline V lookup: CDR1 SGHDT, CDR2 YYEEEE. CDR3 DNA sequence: TGTGCCAGCAGTGGGGGTCTGCAGGGACTCTACGAGCAGGACTTC. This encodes CASSGGLQGLYEQDF.

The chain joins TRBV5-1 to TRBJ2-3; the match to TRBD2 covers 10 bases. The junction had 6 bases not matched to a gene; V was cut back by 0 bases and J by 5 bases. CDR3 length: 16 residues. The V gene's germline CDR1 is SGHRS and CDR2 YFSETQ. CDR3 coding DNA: TGCGCCAGCAGCTTGGATAGCGGGGGGCCAGGAGATACGCAGTATTTT. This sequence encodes CASSLDSGGPGDTQYF. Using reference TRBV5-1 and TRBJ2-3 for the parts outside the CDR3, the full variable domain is KAGVTQTPRYLIKTRGQQVTLSCSPISGHRSVSWYQQTPGQGLQFLFEYFSETQRNKGNFPGRFSGRQFSNSRSEMNVSTLELGDSALYLCASSLDSGGPGDTQYFGPGTRLTVL.

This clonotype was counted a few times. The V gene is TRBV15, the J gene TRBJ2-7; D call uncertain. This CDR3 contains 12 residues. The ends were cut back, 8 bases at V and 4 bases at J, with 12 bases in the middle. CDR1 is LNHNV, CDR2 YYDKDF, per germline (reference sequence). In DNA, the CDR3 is TGTGCCACCGGGTCCACCAGGTACGAGCAGTACTTC. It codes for CATGSTRYEQYF. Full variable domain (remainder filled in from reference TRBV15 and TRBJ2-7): DAMVIQNPRYQVTQFGKPVTLSCSQTLNHNVMYWYQQKSSQAPKLLFHYYDKDFNNEADTPDNFQSRRPNTSFCFLDIRSPGLGDTAMYLCATGSTRYEQYFGPGTRLTVT.

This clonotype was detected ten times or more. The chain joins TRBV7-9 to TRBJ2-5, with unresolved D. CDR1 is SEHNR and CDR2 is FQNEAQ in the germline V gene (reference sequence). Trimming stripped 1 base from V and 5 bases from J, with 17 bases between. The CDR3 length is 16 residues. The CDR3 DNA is TGTGCCAGCAGCTTAGACCGGGCACCTTATCGGGAGACCCAGTACTTC. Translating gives CASSLDRAPYRETQYF.

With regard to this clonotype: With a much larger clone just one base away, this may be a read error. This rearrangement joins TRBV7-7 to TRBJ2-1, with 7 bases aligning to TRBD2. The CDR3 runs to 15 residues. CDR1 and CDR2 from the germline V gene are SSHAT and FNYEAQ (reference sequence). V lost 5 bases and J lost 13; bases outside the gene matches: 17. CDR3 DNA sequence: TGTGCCAGCAGCCCAGGCCCGACGGGGCGGGAGACCCAGTTCTTC. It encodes CASSPGPTGRETQFF.

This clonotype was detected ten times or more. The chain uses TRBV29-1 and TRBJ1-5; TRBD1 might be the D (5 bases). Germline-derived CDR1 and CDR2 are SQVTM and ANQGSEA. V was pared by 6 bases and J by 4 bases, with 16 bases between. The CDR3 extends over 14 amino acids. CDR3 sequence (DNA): TGCAGCGTGGGGGAGAGGGGCCGAAATCAGCCCCAGCATTTT. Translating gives CSVGERGRNQPQHF.